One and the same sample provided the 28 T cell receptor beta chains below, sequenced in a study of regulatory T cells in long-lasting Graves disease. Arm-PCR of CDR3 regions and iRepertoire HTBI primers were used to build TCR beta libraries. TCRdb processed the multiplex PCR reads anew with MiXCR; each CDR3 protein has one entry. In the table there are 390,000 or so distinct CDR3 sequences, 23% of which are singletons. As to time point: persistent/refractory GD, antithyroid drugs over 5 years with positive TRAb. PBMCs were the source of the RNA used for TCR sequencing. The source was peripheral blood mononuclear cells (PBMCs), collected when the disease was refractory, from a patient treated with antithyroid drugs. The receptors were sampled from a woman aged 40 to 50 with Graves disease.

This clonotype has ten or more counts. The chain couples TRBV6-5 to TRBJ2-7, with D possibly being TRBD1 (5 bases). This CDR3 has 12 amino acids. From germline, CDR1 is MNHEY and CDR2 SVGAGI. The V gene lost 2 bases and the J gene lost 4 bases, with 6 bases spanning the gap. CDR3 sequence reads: CASSYQGYEQYF. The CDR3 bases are TGTGCCAGCAGTTACCAGGGTTACGAGCAGTACTTC.

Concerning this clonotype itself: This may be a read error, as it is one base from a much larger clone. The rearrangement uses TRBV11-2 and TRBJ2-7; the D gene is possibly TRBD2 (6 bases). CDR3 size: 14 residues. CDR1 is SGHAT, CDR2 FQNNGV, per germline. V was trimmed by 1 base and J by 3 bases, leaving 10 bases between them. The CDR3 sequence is CASSLGPGVYEQYF. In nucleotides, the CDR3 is TGTGCCAGCAGCTTAGGTCCGGGGGTCTACGAGCAGTACTTC.

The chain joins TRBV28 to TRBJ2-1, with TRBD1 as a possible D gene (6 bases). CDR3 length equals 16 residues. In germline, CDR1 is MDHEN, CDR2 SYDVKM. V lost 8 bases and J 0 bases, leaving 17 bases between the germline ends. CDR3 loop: CASFALGRGSYNEQFF. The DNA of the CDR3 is TGTGCCAGCTTTGCCTTGGGCAGGGGCTCCTACAATGAGCAGTTCTTC.

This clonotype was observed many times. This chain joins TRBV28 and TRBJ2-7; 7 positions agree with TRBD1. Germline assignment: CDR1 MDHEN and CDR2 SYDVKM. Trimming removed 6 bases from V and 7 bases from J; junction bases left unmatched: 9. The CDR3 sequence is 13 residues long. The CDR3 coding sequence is TGTGCCAGCAGCTTCGGGCAGGGGGATGAGCAGTACTTC. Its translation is CASSFGQGDEQYF. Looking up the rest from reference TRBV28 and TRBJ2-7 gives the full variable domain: DVKVTQSSRYLVKRTGEKVFLECVQDMDHENMFWYRQDPGLGLRLIYFSYDVKMKEKGDIPEGYSVSREKKERFSLILESASTNQTSMYLCASSFGQGDEQYFGPGTRLTVT.

CDR3 in DNA: TGTGCCACCTCGAGCGGCGAGGAAGGGTTCAAGACCCAGTACTTC. Its translation: CATSSGEEGFKTQYF. The J gene is TRBJ2-5, the V gene TRBV6-1; perhaps TRBD2 as D (5 bases). The V and J ends lost 10 bases and 6 bases respectively, with 24 bases between them. The CDR3 has 15 residues. Germline assignment: CDR1 MNHNS and CDR2 SASEGT.

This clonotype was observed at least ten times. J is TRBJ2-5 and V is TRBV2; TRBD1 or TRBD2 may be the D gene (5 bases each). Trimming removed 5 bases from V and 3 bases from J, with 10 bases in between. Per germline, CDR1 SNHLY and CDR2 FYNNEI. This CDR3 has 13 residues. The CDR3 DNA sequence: TGTGCCAGCAGTTCCGGGGCGGAAGAGACCCAGTACTTC. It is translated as CASSSGAEETQYF.

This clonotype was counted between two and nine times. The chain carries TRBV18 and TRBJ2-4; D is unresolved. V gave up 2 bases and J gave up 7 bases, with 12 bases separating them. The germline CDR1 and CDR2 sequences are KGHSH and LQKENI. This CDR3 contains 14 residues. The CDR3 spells CASSPVRSENIQYF. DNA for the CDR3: TGTGCCAGCTCACCAGTCCGCTCGGAGAACATTCAGTACTTC. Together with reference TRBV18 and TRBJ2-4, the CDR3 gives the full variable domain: NAGVMQNPRHLVRRRGQEARLRCSPMKGHSHVYWYRQLPEEGLKFMVYLQKENIIDESGMPKERFSAEFPKEGPSILRIQQVVRGDSAAYFCASSPVRSENIQYFGAGTRLSVL.

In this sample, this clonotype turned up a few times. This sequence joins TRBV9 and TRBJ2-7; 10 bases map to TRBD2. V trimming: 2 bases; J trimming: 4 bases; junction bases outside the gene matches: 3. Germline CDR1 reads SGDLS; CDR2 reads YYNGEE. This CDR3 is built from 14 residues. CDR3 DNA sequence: TGTGCCAGCAGCGTGTTAGCGGGAGGATACGAGCAGTACTTC. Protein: CASSVLAGGYEQYF.

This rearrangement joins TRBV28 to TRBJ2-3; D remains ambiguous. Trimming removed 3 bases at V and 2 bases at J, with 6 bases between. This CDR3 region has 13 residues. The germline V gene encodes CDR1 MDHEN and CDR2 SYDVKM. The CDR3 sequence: CASSFFNTDTQYF. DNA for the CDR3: TGTGCCAGCAGTTTTTTTAACACAGATACGCAGTATTTT.

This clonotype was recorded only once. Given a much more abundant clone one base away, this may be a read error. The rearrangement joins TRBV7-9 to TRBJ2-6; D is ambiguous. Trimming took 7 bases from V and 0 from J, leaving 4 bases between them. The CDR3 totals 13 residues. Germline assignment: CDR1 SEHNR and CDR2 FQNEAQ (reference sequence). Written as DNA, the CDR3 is TGTGCCAGCAACACCTCTGGGGCCAACGTCCTGACTTTC. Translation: CASNTSGANVLTF.

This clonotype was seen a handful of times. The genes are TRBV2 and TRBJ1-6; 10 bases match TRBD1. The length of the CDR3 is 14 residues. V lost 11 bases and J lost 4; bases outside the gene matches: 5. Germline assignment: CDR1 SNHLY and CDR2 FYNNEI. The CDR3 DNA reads TGTGCCGGTTGGACAGGGGGTTATAATTCACCCCTCCACTTT. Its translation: CAGWTGGYNSPLHF. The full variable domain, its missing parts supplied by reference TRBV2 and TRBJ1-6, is EPEVTQTPSHQVTQMGQEVILRCVPISNHLYFYWYRQILGQKVEFLVSFYNNEISEKSEIFDDQFSVERPDGSNFTLKIRSTKLEDSAMYFCAGWTGGYNSPLHFGNGTRLTVT.

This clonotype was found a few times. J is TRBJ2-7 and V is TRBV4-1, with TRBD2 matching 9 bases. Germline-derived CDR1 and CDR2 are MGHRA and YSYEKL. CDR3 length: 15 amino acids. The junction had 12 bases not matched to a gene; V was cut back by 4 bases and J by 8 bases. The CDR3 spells CASSPDAGGYSQQYF. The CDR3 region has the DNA TGCGCCAGCAGCCCGGATGCGGGAGGGTACTCCCAGCAGTACTTC.

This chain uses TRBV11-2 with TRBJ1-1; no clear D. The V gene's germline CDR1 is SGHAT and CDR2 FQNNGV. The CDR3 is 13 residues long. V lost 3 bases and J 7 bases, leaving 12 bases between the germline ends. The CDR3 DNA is TGTGCCAGCAGCTTTTACCCCGAGGGTGAAGCTTTCTTT. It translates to CASSFYPEGEAFF.

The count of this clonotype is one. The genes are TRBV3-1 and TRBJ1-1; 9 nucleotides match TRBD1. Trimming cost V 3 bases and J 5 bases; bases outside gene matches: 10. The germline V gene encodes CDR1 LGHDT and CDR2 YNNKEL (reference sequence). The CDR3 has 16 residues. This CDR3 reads CASSHSNRGRETEAFF. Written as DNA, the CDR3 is TGTGCCAGCAGCCATAGTAACAGGGGGCGCGAGACTGAAGCTTTCTTT.

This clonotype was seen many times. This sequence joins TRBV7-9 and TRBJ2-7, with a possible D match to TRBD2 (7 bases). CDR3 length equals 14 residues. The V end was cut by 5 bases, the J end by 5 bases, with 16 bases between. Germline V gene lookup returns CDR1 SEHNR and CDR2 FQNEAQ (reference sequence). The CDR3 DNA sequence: TGTGCCAGCAGCCGTATGGGGGGGCGCGACGAGCAGTACTTC. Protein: CASSRMGGRDEQYF.

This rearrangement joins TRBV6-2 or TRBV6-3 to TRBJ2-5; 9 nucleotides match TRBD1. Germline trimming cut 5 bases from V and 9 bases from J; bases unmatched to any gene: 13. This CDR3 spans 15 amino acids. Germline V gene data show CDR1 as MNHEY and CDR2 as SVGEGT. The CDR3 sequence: CASSETHRGRFPQYF. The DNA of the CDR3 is TGTGCCAGCAGTGAAACTCACAGGGGGCGCTTTCCCCAGTACTTC.

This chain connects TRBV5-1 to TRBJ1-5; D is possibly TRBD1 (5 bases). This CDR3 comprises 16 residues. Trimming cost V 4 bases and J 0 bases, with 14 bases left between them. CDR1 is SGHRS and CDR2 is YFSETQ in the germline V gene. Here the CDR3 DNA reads TGCGCCAGCAGCCTGTGGCCGGGGGTTAGCAATCAGCCCCAGCATTTT. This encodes CASSLWPGVSNQPQHF.

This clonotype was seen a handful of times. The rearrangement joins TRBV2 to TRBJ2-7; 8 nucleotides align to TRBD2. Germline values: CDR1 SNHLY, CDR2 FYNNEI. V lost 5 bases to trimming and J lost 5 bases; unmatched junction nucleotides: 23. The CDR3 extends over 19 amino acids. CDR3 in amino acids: CASSPKRAGADLTWDEQYF. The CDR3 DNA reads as TGTGCCAGCAGTCCTAAGCGAGCGGGAGCCGACCTAACATGGGACGAGCAGTACTTC. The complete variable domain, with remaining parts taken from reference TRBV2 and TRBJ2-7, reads EPEVTQTPSHQVTQMGQEVILRCVPISNHLYFYWYRQILGQKVEFLVSFYNNEISEKSEIFDDQFSVERPDGSNFTLKIRSTKLEDSAMYFCASSPKRAGADLTWDEQYFGPGTRLTVT.

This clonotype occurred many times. The DNA for the CDR3 is TGTGCCAGTACCTATGATTGGGACCAGCCCCAGCATTTT. Translated: CASTYDWDQPQHF. The chain combines TRBV19 with TRBJ1-5, with D tentatively TRBD1 (5 bases). The CDR3 contains 13 residues. Trimming took 7 bases from V and 7 from J, leaving 14 bases between them. From germline, CDR1 is LNHDA and CDR2 SQIVND (reference sequence).

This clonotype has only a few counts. The CDR3 DNA follows: TGTGCCAGCAGCTTCGGTTTAGGCAACTGGAACACTGAAGCTTTCTTT. It yields the protein CASSFGLGNWNTEAFF. The chain links TRBV5-6 to TRBJ1-1; D remains unclear. Per the germline V gene, CDR1 is SGHDT and CDR2 is YYEEEE. Trimming stripped 2 bases from V and 1 base from J, with 15 bases between. The CDR3 totals 16 residues.

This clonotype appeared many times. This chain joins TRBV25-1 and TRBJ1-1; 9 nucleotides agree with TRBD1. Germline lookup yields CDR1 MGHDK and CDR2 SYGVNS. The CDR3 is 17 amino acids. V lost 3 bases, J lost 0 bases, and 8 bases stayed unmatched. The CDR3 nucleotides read TGTGCCAGCAGTGATATCGGGACAGGGTTGGTGAACACTGAAGCTTTCTTT. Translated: CASSDIGTGLVNTEAFF.

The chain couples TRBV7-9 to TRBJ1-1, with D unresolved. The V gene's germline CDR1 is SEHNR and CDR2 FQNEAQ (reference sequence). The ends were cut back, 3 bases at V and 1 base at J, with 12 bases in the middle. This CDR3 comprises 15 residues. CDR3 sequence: CASSLENRGNTEAFF. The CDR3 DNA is TGTGCCAGCAGCTTGGAAAACCGAGGGAACACTGAAGCTTTCTTT.

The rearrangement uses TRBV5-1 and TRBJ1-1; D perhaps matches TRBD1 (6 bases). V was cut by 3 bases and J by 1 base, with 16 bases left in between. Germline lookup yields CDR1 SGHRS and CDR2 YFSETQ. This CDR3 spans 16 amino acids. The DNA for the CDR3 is TGCGCCAGCAGCTCGGCCCCCGGGACACCGAACACTGAAGCTTTCTTT. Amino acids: CASSSAPGTPNTEAFF.

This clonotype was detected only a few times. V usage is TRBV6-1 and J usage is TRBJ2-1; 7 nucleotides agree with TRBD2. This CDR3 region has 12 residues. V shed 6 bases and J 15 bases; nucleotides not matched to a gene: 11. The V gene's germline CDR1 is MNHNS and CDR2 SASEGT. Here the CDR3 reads CASSSLAGARFF. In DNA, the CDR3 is TGTGCCAGCAGCTCCCTGGCGGGAGCTAGGTTCTTC.

The CDR3: CASSLRTGSKDTQYF. In nucleotides, the CDR3 is TGTGCCAGCAGTTTACGGACAGGGTCAAAAGATACGCAGTATTTT. The chain links TRBV12-3 or TRBV12-4 to TRBJ2-3; 8 bases line up with TRBD1. The CDR3 is made up of 15 amino acids. V trimming: 2 bases; J trimming: 5 bases; junction bases outside the gene matches: 6.

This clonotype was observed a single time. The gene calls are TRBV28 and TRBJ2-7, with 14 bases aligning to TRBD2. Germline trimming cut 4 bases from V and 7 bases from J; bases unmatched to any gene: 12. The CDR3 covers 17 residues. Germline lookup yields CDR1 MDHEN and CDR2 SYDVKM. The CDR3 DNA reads TGTGCCAGCAGTTCCCCCAGGACTAGCGGGAGGCCATGGGAGCAGTACTTC. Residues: CASSSPRTSGRPWEQYF.

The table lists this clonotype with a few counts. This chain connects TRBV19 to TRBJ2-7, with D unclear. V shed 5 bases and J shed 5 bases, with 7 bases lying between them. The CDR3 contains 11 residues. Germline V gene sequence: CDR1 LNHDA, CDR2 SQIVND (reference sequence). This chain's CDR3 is CASSSGHEQYF. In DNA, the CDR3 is TGTGCCAGTAGTTCCGGACACGAGCAGTACTTC.

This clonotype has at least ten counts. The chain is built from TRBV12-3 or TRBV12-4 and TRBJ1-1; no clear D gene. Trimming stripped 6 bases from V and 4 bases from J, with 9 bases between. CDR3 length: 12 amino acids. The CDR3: CASSLTGTEAFF. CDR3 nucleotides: TGTGCCAGCAGCTTAACCGGCACTGAAGCTTTCTTT.